A selection of T cell receptor beta chains follows, all from one sample in a study of blood T cell repertoires in COVID-19. Assay: immunoSEQ multiplex PCR; the TCRdb copy retains only in-frame clones and omits some. Here the sample spans 130,000 or so clones, approximately 90% being singletons. Sequenced input: peripheral blood. The receptors were gathered from a man aged 40-49 years with acute or convalescent COVID-19. Each CDR3 is given with its conserved first and last residue. D genes are given only for firm matches. Where a row states a size, it is once, few, many or the class of an expanded clone; other rows omit it.

TRBV5-4	TRBJ2-7	NA	NA	TGTGCCAGCAGCGCCGACAGAAGGGGCGAGCAGTACTTC	CASSADRRGEQYF
TRBV3-1/TRBV3-2	TRBJ1-6	NA	NA	TGTGCCAGTCAGGCTAACTATAATTCACCCCTCCACTTT	CASQANYNSPLHF
TRBV9	TRBJ2-2	NA	TRBD2	TGTGCCAGCAGCGAAAGCGGGGTTAACGGGGAGCTGTTTTTT	CASSESGVNGELFF
TRBV29-1	TRBJ2-7	NA	TRBD1	TGCAGCGTAGCCGGACAGGCCTCCTACGAGCAGTACTTC	CSVAGQASYEQYF
TRBV7-9	TRBJ2-7	NA	NA	TGTGCCAGCAGCCTCTATAGTACCGGTACATCTAGCTCCTACGAGCAGTACTTC	CASSLYSTGTSSSYEQYF
TRBV27	TRBJ2-1	NA	NA	TGTGCCAGCAGTTTAGTCTCGGGAGCAGGGGGATACAATGAGCAGTTCTTC	CASSLVSGAGGYNEQFF
TRBV5-1	TRBJ2-1	once	TRBD1	TGCGCCAGCAGCTTGCGACAGGGTGATAATGAGCAGTTCTTC	CASSLRQGDNEQFF
TRBV6-5	TRBJ1-2	NA	NA	TGTGCCAGCATGAAAGGGGATGGCTACACCTTC	CASMKGDGYTF
TRBV30	TRBJ2-3	NA	TRBD2	TGTGCCTGGAGTTATACCCGGACTAGCGGGAGCTCGAAGGGGTCAGATACGCAGTATTTT	CAWSYTRTSGSSKGSDTQYF
TRBV12-5	TRBJ1-1	NA	TRBD1	TGTGCTAGTGGTTTGGTACTCGGGGGACAGGGGAAGAACACTGAAGCTTTCTTT	CASGLVLGGQGKNTEAFF
TRBV5-1	TRBJ1-2	few	NA	TGCGCCAGCAGCGTTGAAAACAGGGTCGGGATTGGCGGCTACACCTTC	CASSVENRVGIGGYTF
TRBV5-1	TRBJ2-3	NA	TRBD2	TGCGCCAGCAGCGGGGGGGACGGGACAGATACGCAGTATTTT	CASSGGDGTDTQYF
TRBV9	TRBJ2-1	NA	NA	TGTGCCAGCAGCGACGGGGCCTACAATGAGCAGTTCTTC	CASSDGAYNEQFF
TRBV19	TRBJ2-7	NA	TRBD2	TGTGCCAGTAGTAGGCTAGCGGGGAGCTACGAGCAGTACTTC	CASSRLAGSYEQYF
TRBV4-2	TRBJ2-7	few	TRBD2	TGTGCCAGCAGCCAAGGAGTAGCGGGGTTCTACGAGCAGTACTTC	CASSQGVAGFYEQYF
TRBV12-3/TRBV12-4	TRBJ1-2	NA	NA	TGTGCCAGCAGTTTACGGAGGTCGTATGGCTACACCTTC	CASSLRRSYGYTF
TRBV27	TRBJ1-5	NA	TRBD1	TGTGCCAGCAGTTCCAGACAGGGTCAGTATCAGCCCCAGCATTTT	CASSSRQGQYQPQHF
TRBV7-3	TRBJ2-2	NA	NA	TGTGCCAGCATGGAGGGTAGGGCCGGGGAGCTGTTTTTT	CASMEGRAGELFF
TRBV11-2	TRBJ2-5	NA	TRBD1	TGTGCCAGCAGCCAGGACAGGGAGAAGACCCAGTACTTC	CASSQDREKTQYF
TRBV27	TRBJ1-1	NA	NA	TGTGCCAGCAGTCCCACCCCAGGGGCCTACATGAACACTGAAGCTTTCTTT	CASSPTPGAYMNTEAFF
TRBV13	TRBJ2-3	NA	NA	TGTGCCAGCAGCTTAGGCGGGGGTAACACAGATACGCAGTATTTT	CASSLGGGNTDTQYF
TRBV4-3	TRBJ2-3	NA	TRBD2	TGCGCCAGCAGCCAAGATCGGGCCAGCGGGGGGTTAGCAGATACGCAGTATTTT	CASSQDRASGGLADTQYF
TRBV6-1	TRBJ1-3	NA	NA	TGTGCCAGCAGTGCGACGGACTGGAGCACTGGAAACACCATATATTTT	CASSATDWSTGNTIYF
TRBV27	TRBJ2-2	once	NA	TGTGCCAGCAGACGGACAGAGAACACCGGGGAGCTGTTTTTT	CASRRTENTGELFF
TRBV7-3	TRBJ2-2	once	TRBD2	TGTGCCAGCAGCTTGCTAGCGGGGCCCGGGGAGCTGTTTTTT	CASSLLAGPGELFF
TRBV11-2	TRBJ2-1	NA	TRBD2	TGTGCCAGCAGTTTCGGACTAGCGGGGGGCCTTATCCTCTTC	CASSFGLAGGLILF
TRBV30	TRBJ1-3	NA	NA	TGTGCCTCCACCGGAGGCTCTGGAAACACCATATATTTT	CASTGGSGNTIYF
TRBV5-1	TRBJ1-1	NA	NA	TGCGCCAGCAGCTTGGGGCCGTCGGGCACTGAAGCTTTCTTT	CASSLGPSGTEAFF
TRBV27	TRBJ2-5	NA	TRBD2	TGTGCCAGCAGTTTAGACCCTAGCGGGAGAGGTGAGACCCAGTACTTC	CASSLDPSGRGETQYF
TRBV6-5	TRBJ2-1	NA	NA	TGTGCCAGCAGTTACTCGCGGGGAACGGATGAGCAGTTCTTC	CASSYSRGTDEQFF
TRBV19	TRBJ1-6	NA	NA	TGTGCCAGTAGTGACCGTAGCCCACATTCACCCCTCCACTTT	CASSDRSPHSPLHF
TRBV29-1	TRBJ1-2	few	TRBD1	TGCAGCGCTGACAGGGGCTATGGCTACACCTTC	CSADRGYGYTF
TRBV7-9	TRBJ2-2	NA	TRBD1	TGTGCCAGCAGCTCGACAGGGCACACCGGGGAGCTGTTTTTT	CASSSTGHTGELFF
TRBV5-5	TRBJ1-2	once	NA	TGTGCCAGCAGCTTGCGGGGGAACTATGGCTACACCTTC	CASSLRGNYGYTF
TRBV7-2	TRBJ1-5	few	NA	TGTGCCAGCAGCTTCCAGGGATCTGGCAATCAGCCCCAGCATTTT	CASSFQGSGNQPQHF
TRBV9	TRBJ1-2	NA	NA	TGTGCCAGCAGCGTAGGAAGGGAGCGCGGCTACACCTTC	CASSVGRERGYTF
TRBV9	TRBJ1-6	NA	NA	TGTGCCAGCAGCCTTACAGGGACTAATTCACCCCTCCACTTT	CASSLTGTNSPLHF
TRBV5-5	TRBJ1-5	NA	NA	TGTGCCAGCAGCTCCCTAACAGGGTCTCAGCCCCAGCATTTT	CASSSLTGSQPQHF
TRBV2	TRBJ2-1	NA	TRBD2	TGTGCCAGCAGTGATATCTCACTAGCGGGCACCTCCTACAATGAGCAGTTCTTC	CASSDISLAGTSYNEQFF
TRBV6-2/TRBV6-3	TRBJ2-7	NA	TRBD1	TGTGCCAGCAGTCCAAGGACAGGATCCTACGAGCAGTACTTC	CASSPRTGSYEQYF
TRBV9	TRBJ1-1	NA	NA	TGTGCCAGCAGCGTAGTTGGGGAGGGGAACACTGAAGCTTTCTTT	CASSVVGEGNTEAFF
TRBV7-3	TRBJ1-1	NA	NA	TGTGCCAGCAGCTTAGGACCGGCGGGGAACACTGAAGCTTTCTTT	CASSLGPAGNTEAFF
TRBV5-6	TRBJ1-3	NA	NA	TGTGCCAGCAGCTTGCAGGAATCCGGAAACACCATATATTTT	CASSLQESGNTIYF
TRBV5-1	TRBJ2-1	NA	NA	TGCGCCAGCAGCCAACTCAATGAGCAGTTCTTC	CASSQLNEQFF
TRBV5-1	TRBJ2-5	once	TRBD1	TGCGCCAGCAGCTTCCATACAGGGGGTCAGTACCAAGAGACCCAGTACTTC	CASSFHTGGQYQETQYF
TRBV14	TRBJ1-1	NA	TRBD1	TGTGCCAGCAGCCAAGGGGACAGGGGGTTTTTGGCTGAAGCTTTCTTT	CASSQGDRGFLAEAFF
TRBV19	TRBJ2-7	NA	NA	TGTGCCAGTAGTATCCGGGACTCATACGAGCAGTACTTC	CASSIRDSYEQYF
TRBV2	TRBJ2-3	NA	NA	TGTGCCAGCAAACAGGGCAGCGATACGCAGTATTTT	CASKQGSDTQYF
TRBV6-5	TRBJ1-2	NA	NA	TGTGCCAGCACCCCAGGACAGTACTATGGCTACACCTTC	CASTPGQYYGYTF
TRBV19	TRBJ1-2	NA	NA	TGTGCCAGTAGCCTCGCGGAGGGGTACAACTATGGCTACACCTTC	CASSLAEGYNYGYTF
TRBV4-1	TRBJ1-1	NA	TRBD1	TGCGCCAGCAGCCTGACAGGGGGCACTGAAGCTTTCTTT	CASSLTGGTEAFF
TRBV5-1	TRBJ2-1	NA	TRBD1	TGCGCCAGCACGCTTGGGGACAGGGCCTACAATGAGCAGTTCTTC	CASTLGDRAYNEQFF
TRBV6-5	TRBJ1-4	once	NA	TGTGCCAGCAGTTACGGGGGGAGGAATGAAAAACTGTTTTTT	CASSYGGRNEKLFF
TRBV11-2	TRBJ1-6	NA	NA	TGTGCCAGCAGCTTAGATCGCCACGGGGGTTCACCCCTCCACTTT	CASSLDRHGGSPLHF
TRBV6-5	TRBJ2-3	NA	TRBD2	TGTGCCAGCAGTTACTATGGACTAGCTCCCCCGGATACGCAGTATTTT	CASSYYGLAPPDTQYF
TRBV11-3	TRBJ2-7	NA	NA	TGTGCCAGCAGCTTAAGCGGCTCCTACGAGCAGTACTTC	CASSLSGSYEQYF
TRBV30	TRBJ1-6	NA	NA	TGTGCCTGGAGTAATCAGACAGGTCGGCATTCACCCCTCCACTTT	CAWSNQTGRHSPLHF